These 5 T cell receptor beta chains originate from one sample sequenced in a study of cytomegalovirus exposure and HLA in healthy donors listed by TCRdb under 2017. Library creation used the immunoSEQ multiplex PCR assay. Not all clones reach the TCRdb copy of this immuneACCESS table, which keeps in-frame sequences only. Checked studies attribute under half of the gap to unresolved V genes and leave the rest unexplained. A total of a few hundred thousand clones appear in this sample, approximately 87% of them only once. The ten largest account for about 0.99% of the sample. The specimen sequenced was PBMCs. These receptors all stem from a woman under 30 in good health and CMV-seronegative.

This chain connects TRBV27 to TRBJ2-7, with 9 bases lining up with TRBD1. Trimming at V came to 0 bases and at J to 10 bases, leaving 4 bases not matched to a gene. The CDR3 consists of 13 residues. Germline assignment: CDR1 MNHEY and CDR2 SMNVEV (reference sequence). CDR3 sequence reads: CASSLSPQGAQYF. The CDR3 coding sequence is TGTGCCAGCAGTTTATCACCACAGGGGGCCCAGTACTTC.

The genes are TRBV19 and TRBJ1-2; 7 positions agree with TRBD1. With 4 bases clipped from V and 4 bases from J, the junction kept 6 bases outside the gene matches. Germline V gene lookup returns CDR1 LNHDA and CDR2 SQIVND (reference sequence). This CDR3 has 14 residues. CDR3 nucleotides: TGTGCCAGTAGTACGACAGGGTACGGCTATGGCTACACCTTC. Translated: CASSTTGYGYGYTF. Full variable domain (outside the CDR3, taken from reference TRBV19 and TRBJ1-2): DGGITQSPKYLFRKEGQNVTLSCEQNLNHDAMYWYRQDPGQGLRLIYYSQIVNDFQKGDIAEGYSVSREKKESFPLTVTSAQKNPTAFYLCASSTTGYGYGYTFGSGTRLTVV.

The CDR3 loop is CAWSVRGGVNQPQHF. CDR3 in DNA: TGTGCCTGGAGTGTACGAGGGGGAGTCAATCAGCCCCAGCATTTT. The gene calls are TRBV30 and TRBJ1-5, with TRBD1 as a possible D gene (6 bases). Per germline, CDR1 GTSNPN and CDR2 SVGIG (reference sequence). Trimming took off 0 bases at V and 3 bases at J, with 12 bases between the two ends. CDR3 length: 15 residues.

The chain carries TRBV18 and TRBJ1-5, with D unclear. The CDR3 consists of 16 residues. Germline-derived CDR1 and CDR2 are KGHSH and LQKENI. Trimming cost V 1 base and J 2 bases, with 12 bases left between them. The CDR3 DNA reads TGTGCCAGCTCACCACGACGGAGTATAGGCAATCAGCCCCAGCATTTT. Amino acid sequence: CASSPRRSIGNQPQHF.

About this clone itself: Other DNA sequences of this sample code for an identical CDR3. V is TRBV5-1 and J is TRBJ1-1; TRBD1 might be the D (5 bases). The V gene lost 4 bases and the J gene lost 0 bases, with 7 bases spanning the gap. Germline V lookup: CDR1 SGHRS, CDR2 YFSETQ. The CDR3 has 13 residues. The CDR3 here is CASSAGLNTEAFF. Written as DNA, the CDR3 is TGCGCCAGCAGCGCAGGGTTGAACACTGAAGCTTTCTTT.